Below, 5 T cell receptor beta chains from the same sample are listed, as sequenced in a study of regulatory T cells in long-lasting Graves disease. With iRepertoire HTBI primers and Arm-PCR of CDR3 regions, TCR beta libraries were built. Each CDR3 protein gets one entry after TCRdb re-called the multiplex PCR reads with MiXCR. This table holds 350,000 to 550,000 distinct CDR3 sequences, just under 15% found once. Indicated time point: newly diagnosed GD, antithyroid drugs for less than 3 months. The TCR library was prepared using RNA isolated from PBMCs. The sample was also reused in another study, on T cells in Graves' hyperthyroidism and ophthalmopathy.

The material was peripheral blood mononuclear cells (PBMCs), obtained at new diagnosis, from a patient treated with antithyroid drugs. These receptors were collected from a woman in her 30s with Graves disease.

This clonotype showed up just a few times. This chain connects TRBV20-1 to TRBJ2-7, with D perhaps matching TRBD1 or TRBD2 (5 bases each). The CDR3 is made up of 14 amino acids. Germline CDR1 reads DFQATT; CDR2 reads SNEGSKA (reference sequence). The V gene lost 5 bases and the J gene lost 0 bases, with 14 bases spanning the gap. The CDR3 sequence is CSADRDRGSYEQYF. The CDR3 coding sequence is TGCAGTGCTGACCGGGACCGCGGCTCCTACGAGCAGTACTTC.

The chain carries TRBV25-1 and TRBJ1-6; unclear D gene. V gave up 3 bases and J gave up 8 bases, with 8 bases separating them. Germline V CDR1 and CDR2: MGHDK, SYGVNS. The CDR3 has 13 amino acids. CDR3: CASSEQGHSPLHF. The DNA of the CDR3 is TGTGCCAGCAGTGAGCAAGGGCATTCACCCCTCCACTTT.

This clonotype was picked up many times. This sequence joins TRBV7-8 and TRBJ1-5, with a weak D call TRBD1 (5 bases). CDR3 size: 21 residues. CDR1 and CDR2 (germline): SGHVS, FQNEAQ. V was pared by 5 bases and J by 0 bases, with 29 bases between. The CDR3 sequence is CASSQIRFTGREDRSNQPQHF. DNA of the CDR3: TGTGCCAGCAGCCAAATTCGGTTTACGGGCAGGGAGGACCGTAGCAATCAGCCCCAGCATTTT.

The V gene is TRBV6-1, the J gene TRBJ2-3; 8 bases are shared with TRBD2. Trimming removed 8 bases from V and 2 bases from J; junction bases left unmatched: 6. CDR3 size: 14 residues. CDR1 is MNHNS, CDR2 SASEGT, per germline. The CDR3, as DNA: TGTGCCAGCCAACCTAGCGGGTACACAGATACGCAGTATTTT. This codes for CASQPSGYTDTQYF.

This sequence joins TRBV27 and TRBJ2-2; 8 nucleotides match TRBD2. CDR1 and CDR2 (germline): MNHEY, SMNVEV (reference sequence). This CDR3 is built from 15 residues. The trim removed 6 bases at V and 5 bases at J, leaving 8 bases unmatched. CDR3 residues: CASSPRSGRTGELFF. The CDR3 DNA reads as TGTGCCAGCAGCCCCCGGAGCGGGAGAACCGGGGAGCTGTTTTTT.